The following is a T cell receptor (beta chain) sequence with its context. Its specificity is not known. Sequencing was performed with immunoSEQ multiplex PCR; in TCRdb, only in-frame clones are kept and a portion is missing. The sample totals roughly 9,000 clones. The record originates from a study of T cells in women clearing cervical HPV infection. Study context: Case blood drawn at lesion detection; control blood after infection cleared.

Study-wide findings and caveats: Each sample's T-cell count was unknown, possibly confounding richness.

Sequencing was performed on blood buffy coat. The origin of this receptor is a woman between 18 and 75 years old with a cervical HPV16 infection that either progressed to CIN3+ or cleared (not recorded which).

The CDR3 region is CASSPLPDRGPQAFF. CDR3 DNA (partial): TGTGCCAGCTCACCACTTCCGGACAGGGGGCCTCAA. The chain carries TRBV18 and TRBJ1-1; 11 bases are a match to TRBD1. The sequenced fragment ends 3 residues before the CDR3 boundary, so the rest is inferred from the germline J gene. The CDR3 sequence is 15 residues long. From germline, CDR1 is KGHSH and CDR2 LQKENI.